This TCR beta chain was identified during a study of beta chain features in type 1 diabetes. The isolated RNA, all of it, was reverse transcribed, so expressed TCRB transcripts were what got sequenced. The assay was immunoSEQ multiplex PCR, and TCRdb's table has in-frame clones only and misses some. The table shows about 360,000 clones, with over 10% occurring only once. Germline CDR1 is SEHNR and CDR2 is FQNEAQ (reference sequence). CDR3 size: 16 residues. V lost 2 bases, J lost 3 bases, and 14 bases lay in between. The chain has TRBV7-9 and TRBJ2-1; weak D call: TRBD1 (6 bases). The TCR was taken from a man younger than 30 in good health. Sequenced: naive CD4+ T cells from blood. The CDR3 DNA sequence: TGTGCCAGCAGCTTATCCTTAGGGGGAGACTACAATGAGCAGTTCTTC. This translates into CASSLSLGGDYNEQFF.